The rows below give T cell receptor beta chains drawn from one sample of a study of T cell responses to AZD1222 COVID-19 vaccine. TCRdb's table, derived via immunoSEQ multiplex PCR, lists solely in-frame clones and lacks some. The table shows some 150,000 clones, with around 90% occurring only once. The sample was peripheral blood, taken on day 0 of AZD1222 vaccination. All receptors come from an adult in good health. CDR3s include the opening cysteine and the closing phenylalanine or tryptophan. The D gene is left open where the match is weak. Clone size is not always given. Where it is, it says once, few, many or a class for expanded clones.

V	D	J	size	CDR3	DNA
TRBV3-1/TRBV3-2	TRBD2	TRBJ2-1	-	CASSQGGGPGLGYNEQFF	TGTGCCAGCAGCCAAGGGGGGGGACCAGGGTTGGGCTACAATGAGCAGTTCTTC
TRBV5-1	TRBD1	TRBJ1-1	-	CASSLDGTGGNTEAFF	TGCGCCAGCAGCTTGGATGGGACAGGGGGAAACACTGAAGCTTTCTTT
TRBV27	-	TRBJ2-5	-	CASSKPRNSGELKTQYF	TGTGCCAGCAGCAAACCTCGTAACTCAGGGGAACTAAAGACCCAGTACTTC
TRBV15	-	TRBJ1-5	-	CATSRDAEQTNQPQHF	TGTGCCACCAGCAGAGACGCTGAACAAACGAATCAGCCCCAGCATTTT
TRBV5-1	-	TRBJ1-2	-	CASSLLSEPNYGYTF	TGCGCCAGCAGCCTCCTTTCGGAACCTAACTATGGCTACACCTTC
TRBV3-1/TRBV3-2	TRBD2	TRBJ2-7	-	CASSQYLGLAGGTEQYF	TGTGCCAGCAGCCAATACTTGGGACTAGCGGGAGGAACCGAGCAGTACTTC
TRBV27	-	TRBJ2-5	-	CASSLGQGPRETQYF	TGTGCCAGCAGTTTAGGCCAGGGGCCGAGAGAGACCCAGTACTTC
TRBV12-5	-	TRBJ1-1	-	CASGPLVDSGNTEAFF	TGTGCTAGTGGCCCCCTGGTCGACAGTGGGAACACTGAAGCTTTCTTT
TRBV18	TRBD1	TRBJ2-7	-	CASSPTGQGPYEQYF	TGTGCCAGCTCACCCACGGGACAGGGGCCCTACGAGCAGTACTTC
TRBV19	TRBD1	TRBJ2-1	-	CASSMSGQGANPYNEQFF	TGTGCCAGTAGTATGAGCGGACAGGGGGCGAACCCCTACAATGAGCAGTTCTTC
TRBV7-8	-	TRBJ1-5	-	CASIPGEGGQPQHF	TGTGCCAGCATCCCGGGGGAGGGAGGGCAGCCCCAGCATTTT
TRBV7-2	-	TRBJ2-1	-	CASSSGPAREQFF	TGTGCCAGCAGCTCCGGACCTGCAAGAGAGCAGTTCTTC
TRBV18	TRBD1	TRBJ1-2	-	CASSPGQGAHGYTF	TGTGCCAGCTCGCCGGGACAGGGGGCGCATGGCTACACCTTC
TRBV12-3/TRBV12-4	-	TRBJ1-1	-	CASTLWREGEAFF	TGTGCCAGCACCCTGTGGAGGGAAGGTGAAGCTTTCTTT
TRBV15	-	TRBJ1-5	-	CATSRVGGSNQPQHF	TGTGCCACCAGCAGAGTGGGGGGGAGCAATCAGCCCCAGCATTTT
TRBV18	TRBD2	TRBJ2-2	-	CASSPQRRPKPGLARANTGELFF	TGTGCCAGCTCACCACAAAGGAGACCTAAGCCGGGACTAGCGAGAGCGAACACCGGGGAGCTGTTTTTT
TRBV7-9	-	TRBJ1-5	-	CASSRLGEVGQPQHF	TGTGCCAGCAGCCGTCTTGGAGAAGTAGGTCAGCCCCAGCATTTT
TRBV6-2/TRBV6-3	TRBD1	TRBJ1-1	-	CASSWPPGRGDTEAFF	TGTGCCAGCAGTTGGCCCCCGGGCAGGGGGGACACTGAAGCTTTCTTT
TRBV10-3	-	TRBJ1-1	-	CAISESFAEGNTEAFF	TGTGCCATCAGTGAGTCGTTTGCGGAAGGGAACACTGAAGCTTTCTTT
TRBV5-1	-	TRBJ1-3	-	CASRALDSGNTIYF	TGCGCCAGCAGAGCCCTTGACTCTGGAAACACCATATATTTT
TRBV9	-	TRBJ2-7	-	CASSVGGLGGNEQYF	TGTGCCAGCAGCGTTGGAGGACTTGGCGGGAACGAGCAGTACTTC
TRBV12-3/TRBV12-4	-	TRBJ1-2	-	CASFGRSYGYTF	TGTGCCAGCTTCGGTAGAAGCTATGGCTACACCTTC
TRBV2	-	TRBJ1-1	once	CASSGAGLSNTEAFF	TGTGCCAGCAGTGGGGCAGGGTTGTCGAACACTGAAGCTTTCTTT
TRBV3-1/TRBV3-2	TRBD2	TRBJ2-7	few	CASSQGVAGAYEQYF	TGTGCCAGCAGCCAAGGGGTAGCGGGGGCCTACGAGCAGTACTTC
TRBV7-6	-	TRBJ1-1	-	CASSPTPGQNTEAFF	TGTGCCAGCAGCCCTACTCCGGGACAGAACACTGAAGCTTTCTTT
TRBV19	-	TRBJ1-4	-	CASSVTGTKEKLFF	TGTGCCAGTAGTGTGACAGGCACTAAGGAAAAACTGTTTTTT
TRBV7-8	-	TRBJ1-1	-	CASSLRGQMNTEAFF	TGTGCCAGCAGCTTGAGGGGACAAATGAACACTGAAGCTTTCTTT
TRBV5-4	-	TRBJ2-5	-	CASSLGLGEQETQYF	TGTGCCAGCAGCTTGGGTCTGGGGGAGCAAGAGACCCAGTACTTC
TRBV15	-	TRBJ1-5	-	CATSREKISNQPQHF	TGTGCCACCAGCAGAGAGAAGATTAGCAATCAGCCCCAGCATTTT
TRBV18	TRBD1	TRBJ1-1	-	CASSRDRGDTEAFF	TGTGCCAGCTCACGAGACAGGGGGGACACTGAAGCTTTCTTT
TRBV29-1	-	TRBJ2-1	-	CSVGSSRESYNEQFF	TGCAGCGTTGGTTCTAGCCGGGAAAGTTACAATGAGCAGTTCTTC
TRBV5-8	-	TRBJ1-2	-	CASSILLGRSTPDYGYTF	TGTGCCAGCAGCATCCTATTAGGACGGAGTACCCCCGACTATGGCTACACCTTC
TRBV24-1	TRBD1	TRBJ2-3	-	CATSDRQGPHTDTQYF	TGTGCCACCAGTGACCGACAGGGGCCGCACACAGATACGCAGTATTTT